This T cell receptor beta chain was recovered during a study of CD8+CD57+ T cells in acquired aplastic anemia (dated by TCRdb to the late 2010s). In the study overall: Extracted DNA from sorted CD4+ and CD8+ cells averaged approximately 3 ug, ranging from roughly 0.19 to 27.4 ug. CD8+CD57+ expansion was defined as a frequency above the mean frequency observed in healthy subjects.

This clonotype appeared many times. What this receptor recognizes is not known. No base quality values were provided; no much bigger clone lies one nucleotide off. V is clipped by 4 bases and J by 7 bases, and the sequence between their germline boundaries is 20 bases long. There are 16 amino acids in the CDR3, from cysteine to phenylalanine inclusive. The CDR3 DNA has 48 bases and is translated from base 1. The germline V gene gives CDR1 as SGHRS and CDR2 as YFSETQ. Expansion of CD8+CD57+ cells had been shown by flow cytometry in the patients chosen for sequencing. Severe acquired aplastic anemia was diagnosed in all patients according to International Study of Aplastic Anemia and Agranulocytosis and Camitta criteria. No therapy had been received by the patients at the time of blood sampling. TCR repertoires of sorted CD4+ and CD8+ blood T cells from severe aplastic anemia patients and healthy subjects were deep-sequenced in the study. In the USA, patient enrollment took place under clinicaltrials.gov protocols 00001620, 01623167, 00001397, 00071045, 00081523 and 00961064. Ficoll-Paque density gradient centrifugation was used to isolate peripheral blood mononuclear cells. Before DNA extraction, CD4+ and CD8+ T cells were sorted by FACS or by magnetic beads.

Genomic DNA served as template for TCR beta VDJ combination and CDR3 sequence profiling. An Illumina HiSeq 2000 was used for TCR repertoire sequencing. Processing in the source paper ran as follows. Repertoire assessment relied on Simpson's diversity index, CDR3 size and DJ length profiles, and TRBV/TRBJ rearrangement plots. The most abundant DNA sequence in the deep sequencing data was taken as the immunodominant clone. CDR3 amino acid sequences were checked for sharing across subjects and were also compared against the VDJdb database and published repertoires. TCRdb itself trimmed the public reads at Q25 with fastp, ran MiXCR and retained productive beta chains. Merged by CDR3 protein, the rows form single entries marked with the most common genes and DNA. The V and J calls were not made by the authors but by TCRdb's processing. Recorded for this sample are 150,000 to 200,000 distinct CDR3 sequences; about half of them occurred a single time. The ten biggest clones cover roughly 1.8% of the sample.

Study-wide conclusions, independent of this receptor: Between patients and healthy controls, no significant difference in CD8+ Simpson's diversity was found (P=0.060). Around 30 CD8+ CDR3 sequences were found to be shared between patients and controls, but these sequences appeared to be highly expressed in patients and within the immunodominant clones of the patients.

This TCR was recovered from a human donor with aplastic anemia. The receptor chain draws on TRBV5-1 and TRBJ2-2; TRBD1 is possibly the D segment (6 matching bases). Input material: sorted CD4+, CD8+, or CD8+CD57+ T cells (not recorded which) from PBMCs. The CDR3 has the sequence CASSGPGHQKGGELFF. The sequence in DNA is TGCGCCAGCAGCGGCCCGGGACACCAAAAGGGCGGGGAGCTGTTTTTT.